This is a list of T cell receptor beta chains from one sample in a study of cytomegalovirus exposure and HLA in healthy donors. Libraries were prepared by immunoSEQ multiplex PCR; TCRdb keeps only in-frame clonotypes and omits some of them. The sample contains fewer than 100,000 clones, just under 80% of which appear only once. Sequenced material: PBMCs. The receptors derive from a male donor in good health and CMV-seropositive. The CDR3 runs from the conserved cysteine through the conserved F or W.

v_gene	j_gene	CDR3aa
TRBV7-2	TRBJ1-2	CASSLWGQGVHYGYTF
TRBV6-5	TRBJ1-1	CASSSDRIEAFF
TRBV7-9	TRBJ2-2	CASSLVSGRTGELFF
TRBV6-4	TRBJ2-1	CASSDAGTSDHNEQFF
TRBV30	TRBJ1-6	CAWTQGSSYNSPLHF
TRBV9	TRBJ1-2	CASSPRTGGYGYTF
TRBV6-1	TRBJ1-5	CASSGGAGGQHF
TRBV7-6	TRBJ2-7	CASSTGVGGNEQYF
TRBV18	TRBJ2-1	CASSPPGLAGTNEQFF
TRBV19	TRBJ2-3	CASSWGEAGTDTQYF
TRBV7-2	TRBJ2-3	CASGRGGDTQYF
TRBV6-1	TRBJ1-4	CASSPGTGLEKLFF
TRBV5-1	TRBJ2-1	CASSPQRGREGEQFF
TRBV19	TRBJ2-1	CASNNLRTSVTHNEQFF
TRBV14	TRBJ2-1	CASSRRERYNEQFF
TRBV27	TRBJ2-5	CASSLVAGGETQYF
TRBV19	TRBJ2-3	CASRSRGWDTQYF
TRBV7-2	TRBJ2-7	CASSFTGTSGYEQYF
TRBV9	TRBJ2-7	CASSVGGGQRYEQYF
TRBV2	TRBJ1-5	CASSDVPGGISQPQHF
TRBV25-1	TRBJ2-1	CASSEFLAEGNEQFF
TRBV13	TRBJ2-1	CASSLYSRTSGRAGRNEQFF
TRBV27	TRBJ1-4	CASRRQALNEKLFF
TRBV11-3	TRBJ2-1	CASSATSGVSYNEQFF
TRBV5-4	TRBJ1-1	CASSLISDTEAFF
TRBV15	TRBJ1-1	CATSRAGGMNTEAFF
TRBV7-9	TRBJ2-2	CASSLGQGSTGELFF
TRBV27	TRBJ2-3	CASSTANPDTQYF
TRBV2	TRBJ2-5	CASSQDRGQYF
TRBV28	TRBJ2-1	CASSLEIADNEQFF
TRBV27	TRBJ2-5	CASSHDRLSETQYF